This T cell receptor (beta chain) originates from a study of cytomegalovirus exposure and HLA in healthy donors. Study results and caveats: CMV antigen specificity of three CMV-associated chains was confirmed in vitro. Rarity characterized most TCR sequences, yet some public TCRs appeared in many donors. What was likely a sequencing artifact was a cluster of highly shared sequence variants.

Note on this clone: Its antigen is as yet unknown.

PCR was performed using 60 Vbeta and 13 Jbeta primers. Some clones are missing from TCRdb's copy, which holds only in-frame ones; the method was immunoSEQ multiplex PCR. The table includes 100,000 to 150,000 clones, approximately 80% detected once. This clonotype was sampled from a human donor in good health. Sequenced material: PBMCs.

The CDR3 is CASSSPIRGNEQFF. The CDR3 DNA reads as TGTGCCAGCAGCTCTCCCATCCGCGGCAATGAGCAGTTCTTC. V gene TRBV7-3 combines with J gene TRBJ2-1; no clear D. The CDR3 has 14 amino acids. V lost 4 bases and J lost 6, with 13 bases in between. Germline V gene sequence: CDR1 SGHTA, CDR2 FQGTGA.